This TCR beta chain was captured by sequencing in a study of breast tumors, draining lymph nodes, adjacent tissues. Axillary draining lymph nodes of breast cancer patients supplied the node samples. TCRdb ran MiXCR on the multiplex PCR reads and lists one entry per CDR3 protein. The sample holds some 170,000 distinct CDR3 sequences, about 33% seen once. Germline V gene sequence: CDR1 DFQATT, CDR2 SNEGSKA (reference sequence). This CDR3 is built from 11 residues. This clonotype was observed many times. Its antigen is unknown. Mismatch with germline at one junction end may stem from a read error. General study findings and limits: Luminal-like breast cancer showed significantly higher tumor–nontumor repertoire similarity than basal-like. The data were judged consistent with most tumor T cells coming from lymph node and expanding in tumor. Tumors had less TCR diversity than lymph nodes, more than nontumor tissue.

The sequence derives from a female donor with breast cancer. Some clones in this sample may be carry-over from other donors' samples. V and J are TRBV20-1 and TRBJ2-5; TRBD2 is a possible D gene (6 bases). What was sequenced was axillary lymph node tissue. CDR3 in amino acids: CSARGGETQSF. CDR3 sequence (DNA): TGCAGTGCTAGAGGGGGGGAGACCCAGTCCTTC.